This record concerns one T cell receptor (beta chain) sequence. The data were taken from a study of blood T cell repertoires in COVID-19. This CDR3 contains 15 residues. Germline loops: CDR1 LGHNA, CDR2 YNFKEQ. Trimming took 1 base from V and 4 from J, leaving 10 bases between them. Authors' data handling: The assay estimated nucleated cells by amplifying reference gene primers. The method was immunoSEQ multiplex PCR; TCRdb's version includes in-frame clones alone and lacks a portion of them. V, J and clone size are taken as reported in that table, and D and trimming were inferred from the DNA itself. The sample holds more than 250,000 clones, around four fifths seen once.

Sequencing input: peripheral blood. This clonotype was sampled from a woman between 45 and 65 years old with acute or convalescent COVID-19. The chain employs TRBV4-2 and TRBJ2-2, with a possible D match to TRBD2 (5 bases). The CDR3 DNA follows: TGTGCCAGCAGCCAAGGGCTAGCTGGCACCGGGGAGCTGTTTTTT. Protein sequence: CASSQGLAGTGELFF.